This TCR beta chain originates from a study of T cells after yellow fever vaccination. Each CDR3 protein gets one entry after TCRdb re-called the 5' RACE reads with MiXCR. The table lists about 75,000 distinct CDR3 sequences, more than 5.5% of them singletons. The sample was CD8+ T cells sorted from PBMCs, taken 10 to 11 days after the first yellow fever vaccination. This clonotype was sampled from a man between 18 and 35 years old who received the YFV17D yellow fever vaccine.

Here the CDR3 DNA reads TGTGCCAGCAGCATGACTAGAAGTGAGACCCAGTACTTC. This sequence encodes CASSMTRSETQYF. V gene TRBV4-2 combines with J gene TRBJ2-5; TRBD2 might be the D (6 bases). The ends were cut back, 5 bases at V and 5 bases at J, with 12 bases in the middle. The CDR3 spans 13 residues. The germline CDR1 and CDR2 sequences are LGHNA and YNFKEQ.